The 9 T cell receptor beta chains presented below share a single source sample, sequenced in a study of prognosis after radiotherapy for stage I lung cancer. Amplification of TCR beta CDR3 from genomic DNA used two-round multiplex PCR. Gene-specific TRBV and TRBJ primers were used in PCR round one. One entry per CDR3 protein results from TCRdb running MiXCR on the multiplex PCR reads. Of around 31,000 distinct CDR3 sequences listed, around 30% were seen once; the top ten hold roughly a third. Specimen: PBMCs, collected before or after stereotactic body radiation therapy (not recorded which). These receptors were taken from a donor of 50 years or more with non-small cell lung cancer.

This clonotype occurred many times. The gene calls are TRBV18 and TRBJ1-4; D perhaps matches TRBD1 (5 bases). The V gene's germline CDR1 is KGHSH and CDR2 LQKENI. This CDR3 is built from 15 residues. V was cut by 3 bases and J by 7 bases, with 15 bases left in between. CDR3 sequence: CASSPNPPRGEKLFF. CDR3 bases: TGTGCCAGCTCACCGAACCCCCCGAGGGGTGAAAAACTGTTTTTT.

This clonotype was counted many times. The V gene is TRBV18, the J gene TRBJ2-3; D is ambiguous. V was cut by 2 bases and J by 0 bases, with 3 bases left in between. This CDR3 has 13 residues. CDR1 KGHSH and CDR2 LQKENI come from the germline V gene. CDR3 nucleotides: TGTGCCAGCTCACCAGCCAGCACAGATACGCAGTATTTT. The encoded protein is CASSPASTDTQYF.

The sample holds many counts of this clonotype. The chain couples TRBV24-1 to TRBJ2-3; D gene ambiguous. Germline assignment: CDR1 KGHDR and CDR2 SFDVKD. The CDR3 covers 17 residues. V was pared by 2 bases and J by 2 bases, with 16 bases between. CDR3 nucleotides: TGTGCCACCAGTGATTCCCGGGCCAAAGGAATCACAGATACGCAGTATTTT. Translation: CATSDSRAKGITDTQYF.

J is TRBJ2-7 and V is TRBV7-9; the match to TRBD2 covers 15 bases. CDR1 and CDR2 from the germline V gene are SEHNR and FQNEAQ (reference sequence). The junction had 7 bases not matched to a gene; V was cut back by 5 bases and J by 2 bases. The CDR3 runs to 17 residues. The CDR3 protein is CASSPGLAGGPTYEQYF. CDR3 sequence (DNA): TGTGCCAGCAGCCCAGGACTAGCGGGAGGGCCAACCTACGAGCAGTACTTC.

Notes on this clonotype: A junction boundary mismatches the germline segment, possibly from a read error. The V call is TRBV6-5, the J call TRBJ1-6; the D is unclear. From germline, CDR1 is MNHEY and CDR2 SVGAGI. CDR3 size: 15 residues. The CDR3: CASSLKGAKSSPLHF. CDR3 sequence (DNA): TGTGCCAGCAGTTTAAAGGGCGCTAAGAGCTCACCCCTGCACTTT.

The chain employs TRBV29-1 and TRBJ2-5; 10 positions agree with TRBD2. Germline V gene sequence: CDR1 SQVTM, CDR2 ANQGSEA. The CDR3 loop spans 14 amino acids. With V trimmed by 7 bases and J by 1 base, 6 bases remained unmatched. Here the CDR3 reads CSAGLAVGQETQYF. In DNA, the CDR3 is TGCAGCGCCGGACTAGCGGTAGGCCAAGAGACCCAGTACTTC.

This clonotype was picked up many times. V usage is TRBV11-2 and J usage is TRBJ1-2; D gene unclear. CDR1 and CDR2 from the germline V gene are SGHAT and FQNNGV. This CDR3 spans 14 amino acids. Trimming pared 5 bases from V and 9 bases from J, leaving 19 bases between. CDR3 DNA: TGTGCCAGCAGCCCCCGACGGGCCACATATAGCTACACCTTC. Translating it yields CASSPRRATYSYTF.

This clonotype was counted at least ten times. DNA of the CDR3: TGTGCCTGGTCAGGAGGCGGCAATCAGCCCCAGCATTTT. Amino acid sequence: CAWSGGGNQPQHF. V and J are TRBV30 and TRBJ1-5; D not resolved. Germline V gene lookup returns CDR1 GTSNPN and CDR2 SVGIG (reference sequence). CDR3 size: 13 residues. V was clipped by 5 bases and J by 2 bases, with 10 bases between them.

Comments on this clonotype: Given a much more abundant clone one base away, this may be a read error. The CDR3 bases are TGCGCCAGCAGGGGGGACGGCACAGGTGACTACTTGACAGATACGCAGTATTTT. Translating gives CASRGDGTGDYLTDTQYF. The V gene is TRBV4-1, the J gene TRBJ2-3, with D possibly being TRBD1 or TRBD2 (5 bases each). Deletions cut 6 bases from V and 3 bases from J, with 25 bases between. The CDR3 covers 18 residues. Germline loops: CDR1 MGHRA, CDR2 YSYEKL.